This T cell receptor beta chain is from a study of graft-versus-host responses after intestinal transplantation (dated by TCRdb to the early 2020s). Describing the broader study: The transplants that recipients got were multivisceral, liver-intestinal, or isolated intestinal. Every recipient was given anti-thymocyte globulin induction, followed by approximately 3 years of maintenance tacrolimus and steroids. Bulk TCR-beta CDR3 sequencing was used to track graft-versus-host and host-versus-graft alloreactive T cell clones in the graft, circulation and bone marrow after intestinal transplantation. Alloreactive clones were identified by sequencing pre-transplant mixed lymphocyte reaction products and comparing them with unstimulated pre-transplant donor and recipient T cells. The cohort enrolled 24 intestinal transplant recipients, one of whom was a retransplant, and 3 patients without pretransplant specimens were excluded. Donor T cell macrochimerism was defined as a peak of at least 4% donor T cells among recipient peripheral blood mononuclear cells. Instead of going to the commercial service, samples from a few later patients were sequenced in-house on an Illumina MiSeq and processed with MiXCR.

Libraries were constructed by the immunoSEQ multiplex PCR assay. In most patients, genomic DNA was isolated using the Qiagen DNeasy Blood and Tissue Kit and sent frozen to Adaptive Biotechnologies for TCR sequencing. Adaptive Biotechnologies carried out high-throughput TCR-beta CDR3 sequencing of genomic DNA for most patients. As for how the authors treated the data: TCR sequencing data for over 15 patients were retrieved from Adaptive's ImmunoSEQ software; a few other patients were processed with MiXCR and VDJtools. CD4 versus CD8 sorting errors were corrected by removing sequences found in both subsets at a frequency ratio below 5:1. CDR3 nucleotide sequences shared between donor and recipient were removed because their origin could not be assigned. At least 2-fold expansion over unstimulated cells and a minimum CFSE-low frequency of 0.002% (template counts) or 0.001% (read counts) were required for clones to be classified as alloreactive. Clones detected in sequenced pre-transplant spleen, lymph node, or MLR CFSE-low populations of the donor or recipient were defined as mappable. Cumulative frequency of alloreactive clones was calculated as a percentage of all sequences weighted by copy number. TCRdb obtained this table from immuneACCESS and retained in-frame rearrangements with V and J assigned. These tables miss some clones; where compared with another copy, unresolved V genes account for less than half of the shortfall, and the remainder is unexplained. V and J calls and clone size are as listed in that table; D and trimming were resolved from the DNA. In all, the sample holds about 120,000 clones, and roughly 93% of those were seen once. The ten largest make up roughly 0.12% of the sample.

Broader findings and caveats from the paper: The relatively low number and heterogeneity of intestinal transplant patients limited the conclusions. Patients with donor T cell macrochimerism had high GvH to HvG T cell clonal ratios in their allografts. GvH clones were detected in recipient bone marrow, and some of these GvH clones were observed earlier in ileal mucosa or blood, consistent with an intestinal mucosal origin. Early after transplant, declines in HvG clones were associated with peak levels of circulating GvH clones.

This specimen's time point label, interpreted: cells obtained before transplantation from donor or recipient. CD3+CD4+ and CD3+CD8+ populations were FACS-sorted from unstimulated pre-transplant donor and recipient cells taken from spleen or lymph nodes. V lost 5 bases and J lost 4 bases; the stretch between them is 14 bases long. From cysteine to phenylalanine, the CDR3 is 15 amino acids long. Just CDR3 DNA is preserved here, 45 bases in frame from base 1. CDR1 and CDR2 are drawn from the germline V gene: MNHEY, SVGAGI. Remarks on this clone: Its target antigen remains unknown. No per-base quality is available; no much larger clone lies one base away.

This TCR was sampled from a human donor who received an intestinal transplant. The source was unstimulated CD4+ T cells sorted from spleen or lymph node cells, collected before intestinal transplant. The chain is made from TRBV6-5 and TRBJ2-2, and TRBD2 may be the D gene, going by 6 matching bases. The DNA sequence is as follows: TGTGCCAGCAGTAAGCGGGCTCTCATCACCGGGGAGCTGTTTTTT. Its translation reads: CASSKRALITGELFF.